One sample yielded the 25 T cell receptor beta chains listed below, sequenced in a study of cytomegalovirus exposure and HLA in healthy donors. Primers included in the PCR were 60 Vbeta and 13 Jbeta primers. Clones were read by immunoSEQ multiplex PCR, and TCRdb kept only the in-frame ones, dropping some. The repertoire includes more than 95,000 clones, around 75% of them detected once, and 1.5% to 2% sits in the top ten. Sequencing was carried out using PBMCs. Source of these receptors: a woman under 30 in good health and CMV-seronegative.

The chain carries TRBV19 and TRBJ2-2; 7 bases fit TRBD2. Germline CDR1 is LNHDA and CDR2 is SQIVND (reference sequence). The ends lost 2 bases at V and 1 base at J; junction bases unmatched: 1. This CDR3 is 15 amino acids long. This CDR3 is CASSILAENTGELFF. CDR3 nucleotides: TGTGCCAGTAGTATACTAGCGGAGAACACCGGGGAGCTGTTTTTT.

The chain couples TRBV28 to TRBJ2-7; no definite D call. This CDR3 comprises 13 residues. Per germline, CDR1 MDHEN and CDR2 SYDVKM. Trimming removed 7 bases from V and 3 bases from J, with 13 bases in between. The CDR3: CASTFRSVYEQYF. The CDR3 nucleotides read TGTGCCAGCACCTTTAGATCTGTCTACGAGCAGTACTTC.

The chain employs TRBV4-1 and TRBJ2-3; 9 bases map to TRBD2. The germline CDR1 and CDR2 sequences are MGHRA and YSYEKL. V was clipped by 4 bases and J by 0 bases; unmatched bases: 2. The CDR3 extends over 15 amino acids. CDR3 DNA sequence: TGCGCCAGCAGCCTAGCGGGGGCTAGCACAGATACGCAGTATTTT. Its translation: CASSLAGASTDTQYF.

This chain links TRBV7-9 with TRBJ1-2, with TRBD1 matching over 7 bases. Germline values: CDR1 SEHNR, CDR2 FQNEAQ (reference sequence). The CDR3 is made up of 14 amino acids. V shed 7 bases and J 2 bases; nucleotides not matched to a gene: 7. The CDR3 region is CASNPGQWNYGYTF. The CDR3 DNA sequence: TGTGCCAGCAACCCGGGACAGTGGAACTATGGCTACACCTTC.

This chain uses TRBV19 with TRBJ2-1; D is perhaps TRBD2 (5 bases). V was shortened by 6 bases and J by 6 bases, with 21 bases between the two germline ends. This CDR3 has 16 residues. CDR1 is LNHDA and CDR2 is SQIVND in the germline V gene (reference sequence). The CDR3 here is CASSSQGLSSRNEQFF. CDR3 sequence (DNA): TGTGCCAGTAGCTCCCAAGGACTCTCTTCCCGCAATGAGCAGTTCTTC.

The chain links TRBV27 to TRBJ1-5, with a tentative D call TRBD1 (6 bases). Germline lookup yields CDR1 MNHEY and CDR2 SMNVEV (reference sequence). V was clipped by 3 bases and J by 7 bases, with 13 bases between them. The CDR3 has 14 amino acids. The CDR3 DNA reads as TGTGCCAGCAGTTTCGGCAGGGGATGGCAGCCCCAGCATTTT. Protein: CASSFGRGWQPQHF.

The V call is TRBV29-1, the J call TRBJ2-1, with D possibly TRBD1 on 5 matching bases. Trimming pared 0 bases from V and 7 bases from J, leaving 22 bases between. The CDR3 is 17 amino acids. In germline, CDR1 is SQVTM, CDR2 ANQGSEA. The CDR3 sequence: CSVEDLPRRSRANEQFF. CDR3 DNA: TGCAGCGTTGAAGACCTTCCGCGGCGAAGCAGGGCGAATGAGCAGTTCTTC.

V usage is TRBV28 and J usage is TRBJ1-1, with D hard to call. V lost 7 bases, J lost 0 bases, and 12 bases lay in between. The CDR3 consists of 14 residues. CDR1 MDHEN and CDR2 SYDVKM come from the germline V gene. The CDR3 nucleotides read TGTGCCAGCACCTTGTGGCGGGTGAACACTGAAGCTTTCTTT. This sequence encodes CASTLWRVNTEAFF.

The chain joins TRBV19 to TRBJ1-2; tentatively, D is TRBD1 (6 bases). Trimming shortened V by 6 bases and J by 6 bases, and 20 bases separated the two germline ends. In germline, CDR1 is LNHDA, CDR2 SQIVND (reference sequence). The CDR3 length is 15 residues. CDR3 nucleotides: TGTGCCAGTAGCTATGGGGGACAAGCAATGGATGGCTACACCTTC. Translation gives CASSYGGQAMDGYTF.

J is TRBJ2-3 and V is TRBV6-4; D is perhaps TRBD2 (5 bases). V was shortened by 8 bases and J by 14 bases, with 23 bases between the two germline ends. The CDR3 has 13 amino acids. The germline CDR1 and CDR2 sequences are MRHNA and SNTAGT. CDR3 sequence reads: CASRSPNGVQTYF. Written as DNA, the CDR3 is TGTGCCAGCCGCTCTCCGAACGGGGTCCAAACGTATTTT.

The rearrangement links TRBV7-8 to TRBJ2-7, with 12 positions matching TRBD2. The junction had 9 bases not matched to a gene; V was cut back by 2 bases and J by 7 bases. The CDR3 contains 16 residues. Germline CDR1 and CDR2: SGHVS and FQNEAQ. CDR3 loop: CASSLRLAGGPKEQYF. DNA for the CDR3: TGTGCCAGCAGCTTACGGCTAGCGGGGGGGCCAAAGGAGCAGTACTTC.

The chain has TRBV9 and TRBJ1-4, with D perhaps TRBD1 (6 bases). V dropped 4 bases and J dropped 10 bases, with 14 bases sitting between them. Germline CDR1 and CDR2: SGDLS and YYNGEE. This CDR3 has 13 residues. CDR3 in DNA: TGTGCCAGCAGCACCCCGGGGGGGCGAAAACTGTTTTTT. Translating gives CASSTPGGRKLFF.

The chain uses TRBV14 and TRBJ1-1; possible D gene TRBD1, 5 bases. The CDR3 is 15 amino acids. Germline CDR1 and CDR2: SGHDN and FVKESK. The V and J ends lost 2 bases and 5 bases respectively, with 15 bases between them. This CDR3 is CASSQFSGKRTEAFF. The CDR3 coding sequence is TGTGCCAGCAGCCAATTCTCAGGGAAGAGGACTGAAGCTTTCTTT.

The V and J genes are TRBV5-6 and TRBJ1-1, with D possibly TRBD1 on 5 matching bases. This CDR3 region has 13 residues. Per the germline V gene, CDR1 is SGHDT and CDR2 is YYEEEE. V was clipped by 2 bases and J by 7 bases, with 12 bases between them. The CDR3 is CASSFSSGLEAFF. The CDR3 nucleotides read TGTGCCAGCAGCTTTTCGTCGGGACTTGAAGCTTTCTTT.

The V gene is TRBV7-9, the J gene TRBJ2-3, with D unclear. The CDR3 runs to 13 residues. Germline V gene data show CDR1 as SEHNR and CDR2 as FQNEAQ (reference sequence). The V gene lost 5 bases and the J gene lost 2 bases, with 8 bases spanning the gap. For the CDR3, the DNA is TGTGCCAGCAGCCTACTTCTCACAGATACGCAGTATTTT. It codes for CASSLLLTDTQYF.

The rearrangement joins TRBV2 to TRBJ1-2; 7 positions agree with TRBD1. From germline, CDR1 is SNHLY and CDR2 FYNNEI. V gave up 8 bases and J gave up 8 bases; unmatched junction bases: 5. The CDR3 runs to 11 residues. DNA for the CDR3: TGTGCCAGCCCCCAGGGACAGGGCTACACCTTC. It codes for CASPQGQGYTF.

With respect to this clone: The conserved final phenylalanine or tryptophan is absent from the CDR3, which likely points to a read error. The rearrangement joins TRBV30 to TRBJ1-5, with a weak D call TRBD1 (6 bases). Germline CDR1 is GTSNPN and CDR2 is SVGIG (reference sequence). V lost 3 bases and J 2 bases, leaving 14 bases between the germline ends. CDR3 size: 15 residues. CDR3 sequence (DNA): TGTGCCTGGAGGGGAGGGGGGACCGGCAATCAGCCCCAGCATGTT. It codes for CAWRGGGTGNQPQHV.

This sequence joins TRBV10-3 and TRBJ2-1, with D maybe TRBD1 (6 bases). V was pared by 2 bases and J by 8 bases, with 16 bases between. The CDR3 spans 15 residues. CDR1 and CDR2 (germline): ENHRY, SYGVKD. The CDR3 DNA reads TGTGCCATCAGTGAGACGTCGGACAGTTTCGATGAGCAGTTCTTC. It specifies CAISETSDSFDEQFF.

The gene calls are TRBV28 and TRBJ2-5; 8 bases match TRBD1. V shed 6 bases, J shed 2 bases, and the junction held 17 bases outside the gene matches. Germline V lookup: CDR1 MDHEN, CDR2 SYDVKM. The CDR3 extends over 18 amino acids. This CDR3 reads CASSIPGQENMEQETQYF. The CDR3 region has the DNA TGTGCCAGCAGCATACCGGGACAGGAAAATATGGAGCAAGAGACCCAGTACTTC.

This chain links TRBV5-4 with TRBJ1-2; D call uncertain. The V end was cut by 1 base, the J end by 4 bases, with 17 bases between. Germline-derived CDR1 and CDR2 are SGHNT and YYREEE (reference sequence). CDR3 size: 16 residues. The CDR3 DNA reads TGTGCCAGCAGCTTGCGGTATAGAGGCGTGAGCTATGGCTACACCTTC. Amino acid sequence: CASSLRYRGVSYGYTF. The full variable domain, completed using reference TRBV5-4 and TRBJ1-2, is ETGVTQSPTHLIKTRGQQVTLRCSSQSGHNTVSWYQQALGQGPQFIFQYYREEENGRGNFPPRFSGLQFPNYSSELNVNALELDDSALYLCASSLRYRGVSYGYTFGSGTRLTVV.

The chain uses TRBV13 and TRBJ1-1; maybe TRBD1 (6 bases). This CDR3 has 15 amino acids. V dropped 0 bases and J dropped 5 bases, with 13 bases sitting between them. CDR1 is PRHDT and CDR2 is FYEKMQ in the germline V gene (reference sequence). The CDR3 spells CASSLGRGVGTEAFF. The CDR3 DNA sequence: TGTGCCAGCAGCTTAGGCAGGGGTGTTGGGACTGAAGCTTTCTTT.

V gene TRBV5-1 combines with J gene TRBJ2-7; tentative D call: TRBD1 (6 bases). The V and J ends lost 4 bases and 2 bases respectively, with 13 bases between them. The CDR3 runs 14 residues. Germline values: CDR1 SGHRS, CDR2 YFSETQ. CDR3 in amino acids: CASSGRTAAYEQYF. CDR3 coding DNA: TGCGCCAGCAGCGGACGGACAGCAGCCTACGAGCAGTACTTC.

The chain combines TRBV4-1 with TRBJ1-1; 10 nucleotides match TRBD1. This CDR3 has 19 amino acids. V lost 1 base and J lost 3; bases outside the gene matches: 14. CDR1 is MGHRA and CDR2 is YSYEKL in the germline V gene. The CDR3 nucleotides are TGCGCCAGCAGCCAAGTCAGTTTTCGGACAGGGGGAGGGTACACTGAAGCTTTCTTT. It yields the protein CASSQVSFRTGGGYTEAFF.

The rearrangement uses TRBV30 and TRBJ1-1, with D tentatively TRBD1 (6 bases). This CDR3 has 13 residues. Germline assignment: CDR1 GTSNPN and CDR2 SVGIG (reference sequence). The germline V and J ends were trimmed by 4 bases and 6 bases, with 15 bases remaining between them. The CDR3 sequence: CAWIVGAGAEAFF. CDR3 nucleotide sequence: TGTGCCTGGATTGTGGGGGCGGGCGCTGAAGCTTTCTTT. Variable domain in full (rest from reference TRBV30 and TRBJ1-1): SQTIHQWPATLVQPVGSPLSLECTVEGTSNPNLYWYRQAAGRGLQLLFYSVGIGQISSEVPQNLSASRPQDRQFILSSKKLLLSDSGFYLCAWIVGAGAEAFFGQGTRLTVV.

CDR3 protein: CASRGGWGNEKLFF. The CDR3 DNA is TGTGCCAGCAGGGGAGGTTGGGGGAATGAAAAACTGTTTTTT. The chain links TRBV6-6 to TRBJ1-4; tentative D call: TRBD1 (5 bases). The CDR3 contains 14 residues. V was clipped by 6 bases and J by 5 bases, with 13 bases between them. The V gene's germline CDR1 is MNHNY and CDR2 SVGAGI (reference sequence).